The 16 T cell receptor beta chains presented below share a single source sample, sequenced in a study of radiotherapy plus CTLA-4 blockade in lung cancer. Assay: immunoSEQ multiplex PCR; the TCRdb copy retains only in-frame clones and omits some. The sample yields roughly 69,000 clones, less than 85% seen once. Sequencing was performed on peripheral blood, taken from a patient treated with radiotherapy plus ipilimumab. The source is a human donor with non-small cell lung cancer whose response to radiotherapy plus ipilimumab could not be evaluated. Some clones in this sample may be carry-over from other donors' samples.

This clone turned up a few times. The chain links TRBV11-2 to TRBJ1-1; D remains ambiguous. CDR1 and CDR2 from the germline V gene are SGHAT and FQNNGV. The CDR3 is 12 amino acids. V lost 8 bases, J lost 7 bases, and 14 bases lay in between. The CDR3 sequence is CASLVQPGEAFF. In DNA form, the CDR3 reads TGTGCCAGCCTGGTTCAGCCGGGTGAAGCTTTCTTT.

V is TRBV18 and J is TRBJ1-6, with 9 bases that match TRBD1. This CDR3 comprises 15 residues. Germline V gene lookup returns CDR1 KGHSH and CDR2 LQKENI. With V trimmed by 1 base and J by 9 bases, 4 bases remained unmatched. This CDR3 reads CASSPRGTGTSPLHF. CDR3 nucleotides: TGTGCCAGCTCACCACGGGGGACAGGGACTTCACCCCTCCACTTT.

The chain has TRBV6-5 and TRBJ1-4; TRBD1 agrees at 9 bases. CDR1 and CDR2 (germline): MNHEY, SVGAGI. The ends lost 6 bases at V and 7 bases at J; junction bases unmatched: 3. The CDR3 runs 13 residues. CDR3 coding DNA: TGTGCCAGCAGAAGGACAGGGGTTGAAAAACTGTTTTTT. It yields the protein CASRRTGVEKLFF.

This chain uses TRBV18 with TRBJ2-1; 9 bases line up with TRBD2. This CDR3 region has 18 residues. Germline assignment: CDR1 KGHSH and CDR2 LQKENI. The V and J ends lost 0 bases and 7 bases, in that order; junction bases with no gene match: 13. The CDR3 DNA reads TGTGCCAGCTCACCACCCGGCGGGGGGGCTAATATGGGAAATGAGCAGTTCTTC. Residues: CASSPPGGGANMGNEQFF.

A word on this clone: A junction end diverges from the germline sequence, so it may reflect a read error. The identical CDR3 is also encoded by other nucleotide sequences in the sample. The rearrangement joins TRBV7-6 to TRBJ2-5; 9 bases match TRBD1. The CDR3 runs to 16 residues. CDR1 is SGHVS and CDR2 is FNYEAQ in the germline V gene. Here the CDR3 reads CASSLLQGAIQETQYF. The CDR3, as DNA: TGCGCCAGCAGCTTATTACAGGGGGCGATACAAGAGACCCAGTACTTC.

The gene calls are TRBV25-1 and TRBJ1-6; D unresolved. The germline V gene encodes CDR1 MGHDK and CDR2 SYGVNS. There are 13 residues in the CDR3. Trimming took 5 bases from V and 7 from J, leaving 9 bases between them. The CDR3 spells CASSWAPNSPLHF. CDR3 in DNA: TGTGCCAGCAGTTGGGCCCCAAATTCACCCCTCCACTTT. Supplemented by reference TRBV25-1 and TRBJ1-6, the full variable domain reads EADIYQTPRYLVIGTGKKITLECSQTMGHDKMYWYQQDPGMELHLIHYSYGVNSTEKGDLSSESTVSRIRTEHFPLTLESARPSHTSQYLCASSWAPNSPLHFGNGTRLTVT.

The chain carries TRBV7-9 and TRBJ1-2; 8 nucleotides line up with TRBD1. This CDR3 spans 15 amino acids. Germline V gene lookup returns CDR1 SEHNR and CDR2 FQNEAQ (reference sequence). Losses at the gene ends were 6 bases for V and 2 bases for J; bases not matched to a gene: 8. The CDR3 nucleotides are TGTGCCAGCAGGCTGGCAGGGGGCGCGAACTATGGCTACACCTTC. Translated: CASRLAGGANYGYTF.

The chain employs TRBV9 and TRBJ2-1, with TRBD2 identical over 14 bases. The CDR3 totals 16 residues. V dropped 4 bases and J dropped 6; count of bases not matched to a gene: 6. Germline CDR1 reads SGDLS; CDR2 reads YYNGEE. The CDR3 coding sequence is TGTGCCAGCAGCACGACGACTAGCGGGGGGGTCAATGAGCAGTTCTTC. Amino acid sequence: CASSTTTSGGVNEQFF.

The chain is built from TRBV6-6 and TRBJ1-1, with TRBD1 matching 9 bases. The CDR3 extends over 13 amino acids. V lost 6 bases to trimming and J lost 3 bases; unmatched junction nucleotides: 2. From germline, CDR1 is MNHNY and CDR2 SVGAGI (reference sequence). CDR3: CASSWTGDTEAFF. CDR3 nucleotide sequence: TGTGCCAGCAGCTGGACAGGGGACACTGAAGCTTTCTTT.

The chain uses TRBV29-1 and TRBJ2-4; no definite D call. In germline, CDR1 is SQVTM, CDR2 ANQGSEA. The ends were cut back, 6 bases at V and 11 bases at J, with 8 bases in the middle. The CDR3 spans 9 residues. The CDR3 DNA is TGCAGCGTGGCCCTGTTTCAGTACTTC. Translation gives CSVALFQYF.

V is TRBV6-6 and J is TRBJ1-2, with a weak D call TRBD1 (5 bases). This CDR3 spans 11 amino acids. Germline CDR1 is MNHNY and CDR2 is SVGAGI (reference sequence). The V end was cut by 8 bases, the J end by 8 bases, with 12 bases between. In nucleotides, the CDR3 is TGTGCCAGCCGGGACTCCGGAGGCTACACCTTC. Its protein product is CASRDSGGYTF.

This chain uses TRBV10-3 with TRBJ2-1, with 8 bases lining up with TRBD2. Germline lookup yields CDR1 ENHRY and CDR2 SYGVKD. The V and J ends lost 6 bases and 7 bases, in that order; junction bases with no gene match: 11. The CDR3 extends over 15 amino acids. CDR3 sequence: CAISPPGTRGNEQFF. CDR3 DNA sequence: TGTGCCATCAGCCCTCCCGGGACTAGGGGGAATGAGCAGTTCTTC.

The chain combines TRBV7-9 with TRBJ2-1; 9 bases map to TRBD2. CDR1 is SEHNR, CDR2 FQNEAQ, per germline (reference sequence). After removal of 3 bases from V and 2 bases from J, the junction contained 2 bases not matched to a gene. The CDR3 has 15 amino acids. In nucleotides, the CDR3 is TGTGCCAGCAGCTTTAGCGGGGGAACCTACAATGAGCAGTTCTTC. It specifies CASSFSGGTYNEQFF.

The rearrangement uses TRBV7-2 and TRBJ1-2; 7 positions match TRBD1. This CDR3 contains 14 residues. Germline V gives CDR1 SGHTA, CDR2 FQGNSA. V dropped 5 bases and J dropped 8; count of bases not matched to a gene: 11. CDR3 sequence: CASSTYSRGTGYTF. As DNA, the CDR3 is TGTGCCAGCAGCACATATAGCAGGGGGACGGGCTACACCTTC.

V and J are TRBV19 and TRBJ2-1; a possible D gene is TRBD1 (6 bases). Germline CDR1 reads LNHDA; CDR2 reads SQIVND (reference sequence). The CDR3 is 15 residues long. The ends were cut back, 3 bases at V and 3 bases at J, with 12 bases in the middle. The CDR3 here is CASSIQGPYYNEQFF. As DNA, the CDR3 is TGTGCCAGTAGTATCCAGGGGCCATACTACAATGAGCAGTTCTTC.

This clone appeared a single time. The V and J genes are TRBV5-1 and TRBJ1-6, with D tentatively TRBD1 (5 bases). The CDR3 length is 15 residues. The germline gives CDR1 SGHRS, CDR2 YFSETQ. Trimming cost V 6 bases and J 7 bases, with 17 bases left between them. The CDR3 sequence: CASKNSGGVNSPLHF. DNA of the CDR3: TGCGCCAGCAAGAACTCCGGGGGGGTCAATTCACCCCTCCACTTT.